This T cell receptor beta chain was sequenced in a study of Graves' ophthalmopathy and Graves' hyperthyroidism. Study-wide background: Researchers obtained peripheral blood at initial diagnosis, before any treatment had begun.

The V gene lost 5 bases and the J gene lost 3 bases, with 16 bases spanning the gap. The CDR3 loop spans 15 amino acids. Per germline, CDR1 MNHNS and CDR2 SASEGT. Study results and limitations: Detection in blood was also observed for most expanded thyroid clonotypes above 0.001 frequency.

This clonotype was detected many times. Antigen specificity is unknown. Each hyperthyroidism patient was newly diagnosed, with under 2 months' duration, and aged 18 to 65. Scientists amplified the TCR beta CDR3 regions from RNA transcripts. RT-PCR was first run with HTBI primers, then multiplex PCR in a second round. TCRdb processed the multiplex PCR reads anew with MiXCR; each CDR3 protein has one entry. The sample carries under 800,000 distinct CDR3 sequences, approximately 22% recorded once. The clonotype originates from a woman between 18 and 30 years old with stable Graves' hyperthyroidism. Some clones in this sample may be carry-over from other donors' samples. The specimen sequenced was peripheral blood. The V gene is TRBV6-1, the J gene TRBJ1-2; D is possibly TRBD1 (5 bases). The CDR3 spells CASSRSGAGYYGYTF. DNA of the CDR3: TGTGCCAGCAGTCGTAGCGGGGCGGGGTACTATGGCTACACCTTC.